These 6 T cell receptor beta chains were sequenced from one sample in a study of OX40 agonist ivuxolimab in advanced cancers. The protocol was immunoSEQ multiplex PCR, while the TCRdb copy is restricted to in-frame clones and leaves out a portion. The repertoire consists of around 140,000 clones, with over 75% occurring once and the leading ten covering around 0.99%. The material was CD4+ or CD8+ T cells sorted from blood, obtained in a trial of the OX40 agonist ivuxolimab. These receptor sequences come from an adult with an advanced solid tumor such as melanoma, head and neck, liver or kidney cancer.

The chain recombines TRBV28 with TRBJ2-1; possible D gene TRBD1, 6 bases. The CDR3 loop spans 13 amino acids. Germline V gene data show CDR1 as MDHEN and CDR2 as SYDVKM. V lost 7 bases, J lost 7 bases, and 14 bases lay in between. CDR3 residues: CASNPGQSNEQFF. For the CDR3, the DNA is TGTGCCAGCAACCCGGGACAATCGAATGAGCAGTTCTTC.

The genes are TRBV6-1 and TRBJ1-5, with D maybe TRBD1 (5 bases). This CDR3 comprises 17 residues. With 1 base removed from V and 9 bases from J, the gap between germline ends came to 22 bases. Per germline, CDR1 MNHNS and CDR2 SASEGT. The CDR3 loop reads CASSEDWVGVRGRPQHF. In DNA, the CDR3 is TGTGCCAGCAGTGAAGATTGGGTAGGGGTTCGGGGGAGGCCCCAGCATTTT.

As DNA, the CDR3 is TGTGCCAGCAGGGACAGGGACACTGAAGCTTTCTTT. Protein product: CASRDRDTEAFF. V is TRBV2 and J is TRBJ1-1; 8 positions agree with TRBD1. Germline V gene data show CDR1 as SNHLY and CDR2 as FYNNEI. V dropped 6 bases and J dropped 3; count of bases not matched to a gene: 0. This CDR3 has 12 amino acids.

The V and J genes are TRBV13 and TRBJ2-7; 14 nucleotides align to TRBD2. Germline V gives CDR1 PRHDT, CDR2 FYEKMQ (reference sequence). The junction had 6 bases not matched to a gene; V was cut back by 5 bases and J by 3 bases. This CDR3 is 16 amino acids long. CDR3 residues: CASSPGGLAGVYEQYF. CDR3 DNA sequence: TGTGCCAGCAGCCCTGGGGGACTAGCGGGAGTCTACGAGCAGTACTTC.

CDR3 nucleotide sequence: TGTGCCTGGAGTGTACAAGCTGAAAAACTGTTTTTT. Protein: CAWSVQAEKLFF. The chain links TRBV30 to TRBJ1-4; no definite D call. The CDR3 has 12 residues. Germline CDR1 reads GTSNPN; CDR2 reads SVGIG (reference sequence). V shed 0 bases and J shed 7 bases, with 6 bases lying between them.

The J gene is TRBJ2-3, the V gene TRBV28; D gene uncertain. V was trimmed by 5 bases and J by 6 bases, leaving 9 bases between them. CDR1 is MDHEN, CDR2 SYDVKM, per germline. The CDR3 is 12 residues long. The CDR3 sequence: CASSAVTDTQYF. CDR3 in DNA: TGTGCCAGCAGTGCGGTGACGGATACGCAGTATTTT.